These 10 T cell receptor beta chains came from one sample sequenced in a study of cytomegalovirus exposure and HLA in healthy donors. The PCR was carried out with 60 Vbeta primers and 13 Jbeta primers. The repertoire was sequenced with immunoSEQ multiplex PCR; TCRdb's copy has only in-frame clones and lacks some. The sample lists more than 150,000 clones, almost 80% seen once, with 1.4% in the top ten. Sequenced: PBMCs. The receptors were gathered from a male donor in good health and CMV-seronegative.

CDR3 sequence (DNA): TGCGCCAGCAGCCAAGATTGGGGGGGAAACTATGGCTACACCTTC. Residues: CASSQDWGGNYGYTF. The V gene is TRBV4-1, the J gene TRBJ1-2, with a tentative D call TRBD1 (5 bases). V lost 0 bases and J 2 bases, leaving 10 bases between the germline ends. The CDR3 has 15 amino acids. CDR1 is MGHRA, CDR2 YSYEKL, per germline.

This chain connects TRBV5-8 to TRBJ2-5; 11 bases agree with TRBD1. Germline lookup yields CDR1 SGHTS and CDR2 YDEGEE. The CDR3 covers 17 residues. V was pared by 4 bases and J by 4 bases, with 12 bases of the junction left unmatched. CDR3 bases: TGTGCCAGCAGCCCGGGGACAGGGGGAAATCGAGGAGAGACCCAGTACTTC. It is translated as CASSPGTGGNRGETQYF.

This clone was counted once. The rearrangement joins TRBV12-2 to TRBJ2-4; the table gives TRBD2 as D, unverified against the DNA. TRBV12-2 is a documented pseudogene. The CDR3 loop spans 18 amino acids. CDR3 coding DNA: TGTGCAAGTCGCTTAGCACGGACTAGCGGGGGGCTGGGAAACATTCAGTACTTC. It encodes CASRLARTSGGLGNIQYF.

The chain is built from TRBV20-1 and TRBJ1-3; D is ambiguous. Between the trimmed V and J ends, which lost 4 bases and 6 bases, there was a span of 7 bases. The CDR3 is 11 amino acids. Germline V gene lookup returns CDR1 DFQATT and CDR2 SNEGSKA (reference sequence). CDR3 loop: CSATTSNTIYF. The CDR3 DNA follows: TGCAGTGCTACGACATCAAACACCATATATTTT.

The chain links TRBV7-9 to TRBJ2-6; D perhaps matches TRBD2 (5 bases). CDR1 and CDR2 from the germline V gene are SEHNR and FQNEAQ (reference sequence). The CDR3 runs to 16 residues. V was shortened by 0 bases and J by 3 bases, with 9 bases between the two germline ends. CDR3 region: CASSLASGVGANVLTF. As DNA, the CDR3 is TGTGCCAGCAGCTTAGCGTCCGGGGTTGGGGCCAACGTCCTGACTTTC.

This chain's CDR3 is CASSLNTGSSGNTIYF. In DNA form, the CDR3 reads TGTGCCAGCAGCTTAAATACGGGGAGCTCTGGAAACACCATATATTTT. The chain carries TRBV7-2 and TRBJ1-3; D is ambiguous. Germline lookup yields CDR1 SGHTA and CDR2 FQGNSA. Trimming cost V 2 bases and J 0 bases, with 11 bases left between them. This CDR3 has 16 amino acids. The variable domain in full, with the rest retrieved from reference TRBV7-2 and TRBJ1-3, is GAGVSQSPSNKVTEKGKDVELRCDPISGHTALYWYRQSLGQGLEFLIYFQGNSAPDKSGLPSDRFSAERTGGSVSTLTIQRTQQEDSAVYLCASSLNTGSSGNTIYFGEGSWLTVV.

The chain recombines TRBV4-2 with TRBJ2-2; D may be TRBD1 (7 bases). The CDR3 extends over 16 amino acids. CDR1 is LGHNA and CDR2 is YNFKEQ in the germline V gene. V lost 5 bases, J lost 6 bases, and 19 bases lay in between. The CDR3 is CASSSLAGGGSGELFF. CDR3 sequence (DNA): TGTGCCAGCAGCTCCCTAGCTGGAGGGGGCTCCGGGGAGCTGTTTTTT.

The chain joins TRBV10-3 to TRBJ1-2; D uncertain. From germline, CDR1 is ENHRY and CDR2 SYGVKD. The CDR3 has 15 residues. Deletions cut 1 base from V and 1 base from J, with 10 bases between. The CDR3 sequence: CAISEFGGSNYGYTF. CDR3 sequence (DNA): TGTGCCATCAGTGAGTTTGGAGGGAGTAACTATGGCTACACCTTC.

DNA for the CDR3: TGCAGCATCAATTGGGCCCCTAATGAAAAACTGTTTTTT. Translating it yields CSINWAPNEKLFF. V usage is TRBV29-1 and J usage is TRBJ1-4; no clear D gene. V was clipped by 8 bases and J by 3 bases, with 13 bases between them. CDR3 length: 13 amino acids. Germline assignment: CDR1 SQVTM and CDR2 ANQGSEA.

The rearrangement uses TRBV28 and TRBJ1-2; 8 nucleotides line up with TRBD1. This CDR3 is 13 amino acids long. CDR1 is MDHEN and CDR2 is SYDVKM in the germline V gene. The junction had 3 bases not matched to a gene; V was cut back by 6 bases and J by 3 bases. The CDR3: CASRLQGDYGYTF. The CDR3 coding sequence is TGTGCCAGCAGACTACAGGGGGACTATGGCTACACCTTC.